The T cell receptor beta chain described here comes from a study of spatial heterogeneity in lung cancer. This sample's time point: sample taken at primary tumor resection. No cells were sorted before sequencing. The whole RNA sequenced was extracted from tumor, nontumor lung or frozen PBMC. The table lists this clonotype with a few counts. Using its own MiXCR run on the 5' RACE reads, TCRdb lists one record per CDR3 protein. The profile shows some 40,000 distinct CDR3 sequences, around 5.5% of them singletons. The sequence was obtained from a female donor with early-stage non-small cell lung cancer. This specimen was PBMCs, taken at surgery.

The CDR3 DNA follows: TGTGCCAGCAGTCCACGTATCCAGCGCAATGAGCAGTTCTTC. This encodes CASSPRIQRNEQFF. J is TRBJ2-1 and V is TRBV6-6; D is unresolved. Germline V gene sequence: CDR1 MNHNY, CDR2 SVGAGI (reference sequence). V was cut by 5 bases and J by 6 bases, with 14 bases left in between. This CDR3 comprises 14 residues.